This T cell receptor (beta chain) is from a study of CD8+CD57+ T cells in acquired aplastic anemia. Patients sequenced had flow cytometry evidence of CD8+CD57+ cell expansion. This CDR3 comprises 14 residues. Germline CDR1 is WNHNN and CDR2 is SYGVQD (reference sequence). Losses at the gene ends were 4 bases for V and 4 bases for J; bases not matched to a gene: 3. Profiling of TCR beta VDJ combinations and CDR3 sequences used genomic DNA as template. TCRdb re-derived calls from the reads in MiXCR, one entry per CDR3 protein. This table holds 150,000 to 200,000 distinct CDR3 sequences, less than 50% found once. This clonotype was counted a few times.

What was sequenced was sorted CD4+, CD8+, or CD8+CD57+ T cells (not recorded which) from PBMCs. This clonotype was obtained from a human donor with aplastic anemia. The chain recombines TRBV10-1 with TRBJ2-3, with 9 bases fitting TRBD2. CDR3 in amino acids: CASSVRGGPDTQYF. The DNA of the CDR3 is TGCGCCAGCAGTGTGCGGGGGGGGCCAGATACGCAGTATTTT.